The clone carrying this T cell receptor beta chain was observed at least ten times. What it recognizes is unknown. CDR1 is SEHNR and CDR2 is FQNEAQ in the germline V gene (reference sequence). V shed 4 bases and J 6 bases; nucleotides not matched to a gene: 12. The CDR3 is made up of 15 amino acids. Per donor, one heparinised blood draw averaged around 120 mL. CD4+ naive, central memory, regulatory and stem cell-like memory subsets were isolated by sorting on CD45RO/CCR7/CD25/CD127/CD95/CD27. This entry is derived from a study of beta chain features in type 1 diabetes. Study results and caveats: There was no resolution here of whether HLA type influences TCRB rearrangement.

TCRB transcripts that were expressed got sequenced, as all of the isolated RNA had been reverse transcribed. It was found that naive, central memory and regulatory T cell samples averaged roughly 3.5 million reads. This table comes from immunoSEQ multiplex PCR, and its TCRdb copy is limited to in-frame clones, with some not included. The sample holds roughly 140,000 clones, about 7.3% seen once. The chain combines TRBV7-9 with TRBJ2-7, with 7 positions matching TRBD2. The sequence derives from a man in his late teens or twenties in good health. Material: central memory CD4+ T cells from blood. For the CDR3, the DNA is TGTGCCAGCAGCTGGGGGGGAGGTCCTCGGGTCGAGCAGTACTTC. Translation gives CASSWGGGPRVEQYF.